Here is one T cell receptor beta chain with its context. What this receptor recognizes is not known. The sample holds no much larger clone one base away, and base qualities are not on file. This entry belongs to a study of siplizumab effects on memory and regulatory T cells (dated by TCRdb to the late 2010s). A note on the overall study: The study examined how the anti-CD2 antibody siplizumab affects alloreactive T-cell subsets in allogeneic mixed lymphocyte reactions built from human PBMCs. The full study reports these points: Unstimulated naive T cells appeared more diverse than memory T cells, and naive cells seemed to contribute substantially to the alloresponse. Because sequences below about 10^-5 frequency were poorly captured, only a minor fraction of alloreactive clones could be mapped to unstimulated subsets. A naive or memory phenotype could not be assigned to roughly 80-95% of proliferating CD4+ or CD8+ clones. Among mappable alloreactive CD4+ clones, the Treg-derived fraction averaged approximately 72% with siplizumab versus roughly 25% in control reactions. Whether proliferating Tregs from siplizumab cultures actually had suppressive function was not functionally confirmed. Siplizumab significantly lowered the cumulative frequency of alloreactive sequences that could be traced to unstimulated CD4+ memory T cells.

The CDR3 spans 14 residues, from the cysteine through the phenylalanine. Left in the record is the CDR3 DNA by itself, 42 bases read in frame from the first base. In the germline V gene (reference sequence), CDR1 corresponds to MNHNY and CDR2 to SVGAGI. V trim: 6 bases; J trim: 1 base; unmatched bases: 3. Library generation was performed with the immunoSEQ multiplex PCR assay. Each sample had roughly 90,000 TCR templates assayed by the deep sequencing platform. Genomic DNA extracted from sorted T cells was used for TCRbeta CDR3 sequencing. As for the authors' bioinformatics: The R programming language was used for the clonal analysis of the TCRbeta CDR3 data. Alloreactive CD4+ and CD8+ clones were defined by comparing unstimulated samples with post-reaction CFSE-low samples. Alloreactive CD4+ clones were assigned to regulatory or non-regulatory origin by matching sequences to sorted unstimulated Treg and non-Treg repertoires. TCRdb retrieved this table from immuneACCESS and kept in-frame rearrangements only. Not all clones are present; in checked studies, unresolved V genes account for under half, and no reason is known for the remainder. Clone size and V and J calls were adopted from that table, with D and trimming inferred from the DNA. The sample table lists approximately 60,000 clones, around three quarters of them with a count of one. The ten most abundant clones make up about 0.42% of the sample.

In addition, sequencing in three donor pairs included unstimulated CD8+ effector memory subsets alongside CD4+ naive, CD8+ naive, CD8+ TEMRA and CD4+ memory subsets. TCRbeta CDR3 sequencing was performed on sorted unstimulated T cells and on proliferating T cells recovered from mixed lymphocyte reactions. Fresh whole blood from nine to ten HLA-typed healthy donors was used as the source from which PBMCs were isolated. The chain is made from TRBV6-6 and TRBJ1-3, with 7 bases aligning to TRBD1. Sequencing used memory CD4+ T cells sorted from blood. This sample's cell subset or site label indicates: unstimulated CD4+ memory T cells. This TCR came from a human donor in good health. CDR3 protein: CASSRQGSGNTIYF. The bases are TGTGCCAGCAGCCGACAGGGTTCTGGAAACACCATATATTTT.